This T cell receptor beta chain was sequenced during a study of cytomegalovirus exposure and HLA in healthy donors. This clone came up a few times. Its antigen is undetermined. Researchers ran the PCR with 60 Vbeta and 13 Jbeta primers. Generated by immunoSEQ multiplex PCR, the TCRdb table keeps only in-frame clones and is missing some. The sample includes around 150,000 clones, more than 75% of them seen just once. Points from the study as a whole: Most TCR beta V segments were productive about 87% or about 30% of the time in an earlier analysis.

This CDR3 region has 16 residues. The V and J ends lost 7 bases and 6 bases, in that order; junction bases with no gene match: 11. Germline V lookup: CDR1 WNHNN, CDR2 SYGVQD (reference sequence). The chain carries TRBV10-1 and TRBJ1-6; 8 bases fit TRBD1. This receptor was obtained from a man aged 18 to 30 in good health and CMV-seropositive. The sequencing sample was made of PBMCs. The CDR3 sequence: CASTWGQEEINSPLHF. CDR3 coding DNA: TGCGCCAGCACTTGGGGACAGGAAGAAATTAATTCACCCCTCCACTTT.